Below are 20 T cell receptor beta chains sequenced from a single sample in a study of radiation and T cells in renal cell carcinoma (TCRdb year 2020). Sample time point, as interpreted from the label and publication: baseline pretreatment blood. The intended sense of this specimen's treatment or condition label: 15 Gy SBRT to primary tumor, nephrectomy 4 weeks later. The library was made by the immunoSEQ multiplex PCR assay. TCRdb retrieved this table from immuneACCESS and kept in-frame rearrangements only. Not all clones are present; in checked studies, unresolved V genes account for under half, and no reason is known for the remainder. The sample yields 85,000 to 100,000 clones; 80% to 90% were counted once. Approximately 8.1% of the sample belongs to the ten largest clones. Here the sequenced sample was blood, taken from a patient whose treatment included radiotherapy and nephrectomy. These receptors all stem from a man over 45 with renal cell carcinoma.

This chain uses TRBV6-5 with TRBJ1-3; no firm D call. The CDR3 sequence is 14 residues long. Trimming shortened V by 9 bases and J by 0 bases, and 12 bases separated the two germline ends. The germline CDR1 and CDR2 sequences are MNHEY and SVGAGI. The CDR3 DNA is TGTGCCAGTTCATTTCAAGGCTCTGGAAACACCATATATTTT. It translates to CASSFQGSGNTIYF.

The count of this clone is one. The gene calls are TRBV6-5 and TRBJ1-4, with D possibly being TRBD1 (5 bases). This CDR3 region has 15 residues. Germline CDR1 and CDR2: MNHEY and SVGAGI. V dropped 1 base and J dropped 12 bases, with 18 bases sitting between them. The CDR3 sequence is CASSYLDGAEGELFF. The CDR3 coding sequence is TGTGCCAGCAGTTACTTAGATGGGGCAGAGGGTGAACTGTTTTTT.

The chain combines TRBV11-2 with TRBJ1-3; no clear D gene. V was clipped by 1 base and J by 5 bases, with 6 bases between them. CDR1 and CDR2 (germline): SGHAT, FQNNGV. This CDR3 spans 13 amino acids. CDR3 sequence reads: CASSLVRRNTIYF. CDR3 nucleotides: TGTGCCAGCAGCTTAGTCCGTCGAAACACCATATATTTT.

This sequence joins TRBV7-9 and TRBJ1-1, with 7 nucleotides matching TRBD1. The V gene end was trimmed by 3 bases and the J gene end by 3 bases; junction bases not matched to a gene: 4. The CDR3 runs 14 residues. CDR1 SEHNR and CDR2 FQNEAQ come from the germline V gene (reference sequence). The CDR3 DNA reads TGTGCCAGCAGCTTGCGACAGGGCGACACTGAAGCTTTCTTT. Protein product: CASSLRQGDTEAFF.

V gene TRBV5-1 combines with J gene TRBJ2-1, with unresolved D. Trimming took 1 base from V and 4 from J, leaving 12 bases between them. CDR3 length: 15 amino acids. CDR1 is SGHRS and CDR2 is YFSETQ in the germline V gene. The DNA for the CDR3 is TGCGCCAGCAGCTTGAGTCTAGACCCGTACAATGAGCAGTTCTTC. Its protein product is CASSLSLDPYNEQFF.

The chain joins TRBV28 to TRBJ2-5, with 8 bases lining up with TRBD1. The CDR3 has 15 amino acids. With 3 bases clipped from V and 7 bases from J, the junction kept 10 bases outside the gene matches. Germline values: CDR1 MDHEN, CDR2 SYDVKM. CDR3 DNA sequence: TGTGCCAGCAGTTTCAGGGGGCACATGGACGGGACCCAGTACTTC. It is translated as CASSFRGHMDGTQYF.

This clone was seen more than once but under ten times. The chain uses TRBV10-3 and TRBJ1-1; TRBD1 is a possible D gene (5 bases). The V gene's germline CDR1 is ENHRY and CDR2 SYGVKD. The CDR3 runs 14 residues. The V and J ends lost 7 bases and 4 bases respectively, with 16 bases between them. CDR3 loop: CAIKSQGGITEAFF. CDR3 DNA: TGTGCCATCAAGTCCCAGGGAGGGATCACTGAAGCTTTCTTT.

V gene TRBV7-9 combines with J gene TRBJ2-1; D may be TRBD2 (5 bases). The length of the CDR3 is 14 residues. V shed 2 bases and J shed 5 bases, with 10 bases lying between them. CDR1 SEHNR and CDR2 FQNEAQ come from the germline V gene (reference sequence). The CDR3 bases are TGTGCCAGCAGCTTAAGCGGACTCAACAATGAGCAGTTCTTC. It codes for CASSLSGLNNEQFF.

The CDR3 here is CASSLLRESGSSYNEQFF. CDR3 DNA sequence: TGTGCCAGCAGCCTTCTTCGGGAGAGCGGGAGCTCCTACAATGAGCAGTTCTTC. The chain is built from TRBV2 and TRBJ2-1, with 8 bases lining up with TRBD2. The CDR3 totals 18 residues. V shed 6 bases and J 0 bases; nucleotides not matched to a gene: 13. CDR1 SNHLY and CDR2 FYNNEI come from the germline V gene.

The chain employs TRBV19 and TRBJ1-2, with 8 bases identical to TRBD1. CDR3 size: 13 residues. The ends lost 9 bases at V and 7 bases at J; junction bases unmatched: 10. CDR1 and CDR2 from the germline V gene are LNHDA and SQIVND (reference sequence). CDR3 DNA sequence: TGTGCCAGCAGACAGGGGCTTAAGGGTGGCTACACCTTC. Its translation is CASRQGLKGGYTF.

The chain joins TRBV6-1 to TRBJ2-1; 7 nucleotides align to TRBD1. Germline trimming cut 4 bases from V and 9 bases from J; bases unmatched to any gene: 12. CDR3 length: 15 residues. The germline gives CDR1 MNHNS, CDR2 SASEGT. CDR3 sequence reads: CASSVGDRVTGEQFF. CDR3 bases: TGTGCCAGCAGTGTCGGAGACAGGGTAACGGGTGAGCAGTTCTTC.

The table lists this clone with a count of one. CDR3 nucleotides: TGTGCCAGCAGTTACGACGGGACTTCTCTTAATGAGCAGTTCTTC. Protein: CASSYDGTSLNEQFF. The V gene is TRBV5-4, the J gene TRBJ2-1; a possible D gene is TRBD2 (6 bases). The germline V gene encodes CDR1 SGHNT and CDR2 YYREEE (reference sequence). V gave up 5 bases and J gave up 7 bases, with 19 bases separating them. This CDR3 spans 15 amino acids.

The J gene is TRBJ1-4, the V gene TRBV5-1, with a possible D match to TRBD1 (6 bases). This CDR3 region has 15 residues. Germline V gene sequence: CDR1 SGHRS, CDR2 YFSETQ. The V gene lost 2 bases and the J gene lost 4 bases, with 12 bases spanning the gap. The CDR3 region has the DNA TGCGCCAGCAGCTTAAGGGGGGACGGTAATGAAAAACTGTTTTTT. Its translation: CASSLRGDGNEKLFF.

V usage is TRBV28 and J usage is TRBJ2-6, with TRBD1 matching 7 bases. V was clipped by 3 bases and J by 4 bases; unmatched bases: 6. The germline CDR1 and CDR2 sequences are MDHEN and SYDVKM. The CDR3 is 16 residues long. The CDR3 loop reads CASSFTGARGANVLTF. For the CDR3, the DNA is TGTGCCAGCAGTTTCACAGGGGCGAGGGGGGCCAACGTCCTGACTTTC.

The V gene is TRBV5-4, the J gene TRBJ1-4; 8 nucleotides line up with TRBD1. V lost 5 bases, J lost 1 base, and 7 bases stayed unmatched. CDR1 and CDR2 from the germline V gene are SGHNT and YYREEE (reference sequence). This CDR3 has 16 amino acids. The CDR3 loop is CASSHTGGGTNEKLFF. The DNA of the CDR3 is TGTGCCAGCAGTCATACAGGGGGAGGAACTAATGAAAAACTGTTTTTT. Full variable domain (rest looked up from reference TRBV5-4 and TRBJ1-4): ETGVTQSPTHLIKTRGQQVTLRCSSQSGHNTVSWYQQALGQGPQFIFQYYREEENGRGNFPPRFSGLQFPNYSSELNVNALELDDSALYLCASSHTGGGTNEKLFFGSGTQLSVL.

The CDR3 region has the DNA TGTGCCAGCAGCCCTCAGGGGCGGGAGGGCCGGAATGAGCAGTTCTTC. This codes for CASSPQGREGRNEQFF. The chain carries TRBV11-2 and TRBJ2-1, with 9 bases aligning to TRBD2. The CDR3 is 16 residues long. With V trimmed by 5 bases and J by 7 bases, 12 bases remained unmatched. Looked up from germline, CDR1 is SGHAT and CDR2 is FQNNGV. Based on the CDR3 plus reference TRBV11-2 and TRBJ2-1, the full variable domain is EAGVAQSPRYKIIEKRQSVAFWCNPISGHATLYWYQQILGQGPKLLIQFQNNGVVDDSQLPKDRFSAERLKGVDSTLKIQPAKLEDSAVYLCASSPQGREGRNEQFFGPGTRLTVL.

This rearrangement joins TRBV7-9 to TRBJ2-1, with 8 bases fitting TRBD2. From germline, CDR1 is SEHNR and CDR2 FQNEAQ (reference sequence). The CDR3 is 16 residues long. Germline trimming cut 1 base from V and 1 base from J; bases unmatched to any gene: 3. The CDR3 DNA reads as TGTGCCAGCAGCTTAGACACTAGCGGATCCTACAATGAGCAGTTCTTC. Amino acid sequence: CASSLDTSGSYNEQFF.

The chain links TRBV5-1 to TRBJ2-1; 10 nucleotides line up with TRBD2. The germline gives CDR1 SGHRS, CDR2 YFSETQ. The CDR3 totals 14 residues. Unmatched junction bases numbered 3, after V lost 2 bases and J lost 7 bases. The CDR3 here is CASSFSGGRNEQFF. The CDR3 nucleotides are TGCGCCAGCAGCTTTAGCGGGGGGAGGAATGAGCAGTTCTTC.

This clone was detected once. The chain is built from TRBV27 and TRBJ2-4; 8 positions match TRBD1. The CDR3 extends over 15 amino acids. The J segment lost 3 bases and the V segment lost 3 bases, leaving 4 bases of the junction unmatched. CDR1 and CDR2 from the germline V gene are MNHEY and SMNVEV (reference sequence). CDR3 in DNA: TGTGCCAGCAGTTTCTTGGACAGGGACAAAAACATTCAGTACTTC. It translates to CASSFLDRDKNIQYF.

V is TRBV6-5 and J is TRBJ1-5; 10 bases fit TRBD1. Trimming cost V 2 bases and J 7 bases; bases outside gene matches: 5. The CDR3 sequence is 15 residues long. CDR1 and CDR2 (germline): MNHEY, SVGAGI. The CDR3 sequence is CASSYGGQGWQPQHF. DNA for the CDR3: TGTGCCAGCAGTTACGGGGGACAGGGGTGGCAGCCCCAGCATTTT.